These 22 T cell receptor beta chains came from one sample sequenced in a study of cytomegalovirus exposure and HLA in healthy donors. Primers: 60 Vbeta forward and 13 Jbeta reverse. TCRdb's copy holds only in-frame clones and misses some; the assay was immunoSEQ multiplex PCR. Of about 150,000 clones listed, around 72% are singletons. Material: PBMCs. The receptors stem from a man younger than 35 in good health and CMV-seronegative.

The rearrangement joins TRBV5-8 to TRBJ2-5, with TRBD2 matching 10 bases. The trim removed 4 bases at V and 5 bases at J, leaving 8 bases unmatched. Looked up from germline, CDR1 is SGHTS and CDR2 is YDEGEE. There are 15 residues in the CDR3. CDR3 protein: CASSLIQAGGETQYF. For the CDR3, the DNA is TGTGCCAGCAGCCTCATTCAAGCGGGAGGGGAGACCCAGTACTTC.

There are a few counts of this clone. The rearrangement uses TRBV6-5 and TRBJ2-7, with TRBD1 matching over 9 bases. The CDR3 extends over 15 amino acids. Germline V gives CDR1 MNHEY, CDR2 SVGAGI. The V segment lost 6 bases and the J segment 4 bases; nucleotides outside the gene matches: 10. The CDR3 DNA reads TGTGCCAGCAGCAAGACAGGGGGTTGGGGATACGAGCAGTACTTC. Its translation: CASSKTGGWGYEQYF.

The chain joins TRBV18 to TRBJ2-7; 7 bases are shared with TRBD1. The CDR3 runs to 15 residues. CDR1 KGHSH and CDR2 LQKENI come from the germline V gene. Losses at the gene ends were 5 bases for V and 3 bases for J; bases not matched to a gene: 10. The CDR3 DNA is TGTGCCAGCTCAGAAGGGACAGCCCTAATCTACGAGCAGTACTTC. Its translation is CASSEGTALIYEQYF.

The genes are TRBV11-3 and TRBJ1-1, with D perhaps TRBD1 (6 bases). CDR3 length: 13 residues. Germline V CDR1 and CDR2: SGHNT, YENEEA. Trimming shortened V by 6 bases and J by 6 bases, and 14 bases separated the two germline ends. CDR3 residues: CASSETQGSEAFF. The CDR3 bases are TGTGCCAGCAGTGAGACACAGGGCTCTGAAGCTTTCTTT.

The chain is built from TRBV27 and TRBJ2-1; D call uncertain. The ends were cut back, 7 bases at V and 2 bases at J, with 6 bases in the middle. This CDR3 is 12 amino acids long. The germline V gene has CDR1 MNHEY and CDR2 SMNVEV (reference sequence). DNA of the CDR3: TGTGCCAGCAACAACCCCTACAATGAGCAGTTCTTC. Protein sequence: CASNNPYNEQFF.

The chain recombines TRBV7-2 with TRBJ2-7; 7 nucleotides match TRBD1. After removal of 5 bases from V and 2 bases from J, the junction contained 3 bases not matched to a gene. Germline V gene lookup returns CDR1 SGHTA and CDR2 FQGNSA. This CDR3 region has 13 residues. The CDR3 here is CASSKGQAYEQYF. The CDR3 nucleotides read TGTGCCAGCAGCAAAGGACAGGCCTACGAGCAGTACTTC.

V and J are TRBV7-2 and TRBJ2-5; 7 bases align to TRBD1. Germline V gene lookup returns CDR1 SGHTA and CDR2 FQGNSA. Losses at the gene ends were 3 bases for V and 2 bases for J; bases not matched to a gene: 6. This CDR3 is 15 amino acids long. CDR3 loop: CASSFVGTAQETQYF. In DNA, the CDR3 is TGTGCCAGCAGCTTTGTCGGGACAGCGCAAGAGACCCAGTACTTC.

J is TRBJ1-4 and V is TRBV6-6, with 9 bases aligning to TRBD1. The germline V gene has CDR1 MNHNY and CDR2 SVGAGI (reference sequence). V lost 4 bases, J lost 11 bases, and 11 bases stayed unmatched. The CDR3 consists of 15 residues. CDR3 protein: CASSFNPGQGAKLFF. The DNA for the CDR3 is TGTGCCAGCAGTTTTAATCCGGGACAGGGAGCCAAACTGTTTTTT.

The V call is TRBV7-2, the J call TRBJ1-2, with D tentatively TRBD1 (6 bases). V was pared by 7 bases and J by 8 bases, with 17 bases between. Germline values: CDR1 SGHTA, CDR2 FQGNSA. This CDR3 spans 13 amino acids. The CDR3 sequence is CASTVNRVAGYTF. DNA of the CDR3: TGTGCCAGCACCGTGAACAGGGTGGCCGGCTACACCTTC. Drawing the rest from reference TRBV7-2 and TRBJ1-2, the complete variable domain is GAGVSQSPSNKVTEKGKDVELRCDPISGHTALYWYRQSLGQGLEFLIYFQGNSAPDKSGLPSDRFSAERTGGSVSTLTIQRTQQEDSAVYLCASTVNRVAGYTFGSGTRLTVV.

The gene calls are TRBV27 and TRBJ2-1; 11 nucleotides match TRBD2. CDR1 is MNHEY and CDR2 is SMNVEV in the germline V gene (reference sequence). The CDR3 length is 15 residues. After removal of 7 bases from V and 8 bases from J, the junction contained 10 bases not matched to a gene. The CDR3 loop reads CASTPLAGDPHEQFF. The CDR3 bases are TGTGCCAGCACCCCACTAGCGGGAGACCCCCATGAGCAGTTCTTC.

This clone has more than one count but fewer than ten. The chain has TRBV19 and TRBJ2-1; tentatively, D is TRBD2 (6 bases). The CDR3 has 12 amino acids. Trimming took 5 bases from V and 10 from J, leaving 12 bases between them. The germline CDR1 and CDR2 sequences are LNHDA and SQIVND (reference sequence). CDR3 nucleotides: TGTGCCAGTAGTTGGGACTTCGAAGAGCAGTTCTTC. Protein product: CASSWDFEEQFF.

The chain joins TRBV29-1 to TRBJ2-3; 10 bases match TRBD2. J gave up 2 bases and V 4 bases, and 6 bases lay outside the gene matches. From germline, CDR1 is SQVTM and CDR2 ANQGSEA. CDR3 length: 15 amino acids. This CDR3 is CSVAKLAGNTDTQYF. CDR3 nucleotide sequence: TGCAGCGTTGCGAAACTAGCGGGAAACACAGATACGCAGTATTTT.

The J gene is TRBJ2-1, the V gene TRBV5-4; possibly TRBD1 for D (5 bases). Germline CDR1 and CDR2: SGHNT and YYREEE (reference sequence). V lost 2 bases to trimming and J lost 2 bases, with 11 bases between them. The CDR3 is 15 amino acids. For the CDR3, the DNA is TGTGCCAGCAGCTTAACAGGTCTTCCCTACAATGAGCAGTTCTTC. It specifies CASSLTGLPYNEQFF. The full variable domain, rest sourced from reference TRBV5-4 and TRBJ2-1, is ETGVTQSPTHLIKTRGQQVTLRCSSQSGHNTVSWYQQALGQGPQFIFQYYREEENGRGNFPPRFSGLQFPNYSSELNVNALELDDSALYLCASSLTGLPYNEQFFGPGTRLTVL.

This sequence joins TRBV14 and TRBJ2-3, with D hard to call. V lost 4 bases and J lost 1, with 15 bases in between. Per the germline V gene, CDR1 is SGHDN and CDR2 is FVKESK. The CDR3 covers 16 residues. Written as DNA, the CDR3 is TGTGCCAGCAGCCTAGGTTCTGTGAGGCGCACAGATACGCAGTATTTT. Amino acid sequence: CASSLGSVRRTDTQYF.

Written as DNA, the CDR3 is TGTGCCAGCACTCCTGGTTCAGAAAGCACAGATACGCAGTATTTT. Amino acids: CASTPGSESTDTQYF. The chain uses TRBV2 and TRBJ2-3, with D unclear. The ends were cut back, 7 bases at V and 0 bases at J, with 14 bases in the middle. Looked up from germline, CDR1 is SNHLY and CDR2 is FYNNEI. This CDR3 is 15 amino acids long.

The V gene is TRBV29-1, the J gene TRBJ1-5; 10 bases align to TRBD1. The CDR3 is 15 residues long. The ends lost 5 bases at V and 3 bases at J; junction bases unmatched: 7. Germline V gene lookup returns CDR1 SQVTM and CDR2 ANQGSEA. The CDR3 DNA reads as TGCAGCGTTTTGACAGGGGGCGGACTCAATCAGCCCCAGCATTTT. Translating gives CSVLTGGGLNQPQHF.

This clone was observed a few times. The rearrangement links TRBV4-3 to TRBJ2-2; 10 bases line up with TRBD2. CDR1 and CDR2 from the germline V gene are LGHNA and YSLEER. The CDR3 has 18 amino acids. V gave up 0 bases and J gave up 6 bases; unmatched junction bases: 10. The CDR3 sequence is CASSQDHPASGRAGELFF. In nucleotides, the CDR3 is TGCGCCAGCAGCCAAGACCATCCGGCTAGCGGGAGAGCCGGGGAGCTGTTTTTT.

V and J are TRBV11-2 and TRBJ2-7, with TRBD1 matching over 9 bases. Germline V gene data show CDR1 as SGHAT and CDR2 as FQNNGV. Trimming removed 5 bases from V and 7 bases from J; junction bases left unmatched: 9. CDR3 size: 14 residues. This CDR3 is CASSQGTGNWEQYF. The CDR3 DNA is TGTGCCAGCAGCCAAGGGACAGGGAATTGGGAGCAGTACTTC.

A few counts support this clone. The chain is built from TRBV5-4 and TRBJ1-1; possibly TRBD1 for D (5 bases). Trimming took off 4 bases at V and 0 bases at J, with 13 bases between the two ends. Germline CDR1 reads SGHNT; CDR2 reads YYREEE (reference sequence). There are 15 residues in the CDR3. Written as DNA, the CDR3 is TGTGCCAGCAGCCTCAGGGCTTCCATGAACACTGAAGCTTTCTTT. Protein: CASSLRASMNTEAFF.

The CDR3, as DNA: TGTGCCAGCAGCTCCGGACAGGGGCAGTACTTC. This sequence encodes CASSSGQGQYF. The chain uses TRBV5-5 and TRBJ2-7, with 8 positions matching TRBD1. Trimming removed 3 bases from V and 9 bases from J; junction bases left unmatched: 2. Germline V gene lookup returns CDR1 SGHKS and CDR2 YYEKEE (reference sequence). CDR3 length: 11 residues.

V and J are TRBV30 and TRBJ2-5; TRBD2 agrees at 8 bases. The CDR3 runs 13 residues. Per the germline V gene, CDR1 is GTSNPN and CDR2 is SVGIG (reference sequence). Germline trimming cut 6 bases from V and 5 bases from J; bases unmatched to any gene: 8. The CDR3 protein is CACPGPGGETQYF. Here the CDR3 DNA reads TGTGCCTGTCCGGGCCCGGGGGGGGAGACCCAGTACTTC.

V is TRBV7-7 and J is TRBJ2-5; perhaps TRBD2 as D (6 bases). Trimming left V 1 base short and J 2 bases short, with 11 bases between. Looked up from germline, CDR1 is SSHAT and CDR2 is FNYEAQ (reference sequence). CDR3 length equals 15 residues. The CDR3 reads CASSLDVAEQETQYF. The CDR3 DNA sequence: TGTGCCAGCAGCTTAGATGTAGCGGAGCAAGAGACCCAGTACTTC.